The 29 T cell receptor beta chains below come from one sample, sequenced in a study of T cell repertoires in cytomegalovirus infection. Using its own MiXCR run on the reads, TCRdb lists one record per CDR3 protein. This sample has some 680,000 distinct CDR3 sequences, with 35% found just once. Sequencing was done on a sample of PBMCs. The source is a human donor in good health (CMV status not recorded). Some clones in this sample may be carry-over from other donors' samples.

The rearrangement joins TRBV10-3 to TRBJ2-3, with TRBD1 as a possible D gene (6 bases). In germline, CDR1 is ENHRY, CDR2 SYGVKD. The CDR3 loop spans 16 amino acids. The V end lost 4 bases, the J end lost 0 bases, and 14 bases lay between the germline ends. CDR3 sequence reads: CAISALQGASTDTQYF. The CDR3 DNA follows: TGTGCCATCAGTGCCTTACAGGGAGCAAGCACAGATACGCAGTATTTT.

The J gene is TRBJ1-1, the V gene TRBV14; TRBD1 might be the D (6 bases). The CDR3 extends over 14 amino acids. Germline-derived CDR1 and CDR2 are SGHDN and FVKESK. V dropped 8 bases and J dropped 4 bases, with 17 bases sitting between them. The CDR3: CASGQQGGGTEAFF. CDR3 in DNA: TGTGCCAGCGGACAACAGGGCGGGGGCACTGAAGCTTTCTTT. The whole variable domain, remainder taken from reference TRBV14 and TRBJ1-1, is EAGVTQFPSHSVIEKGQTVTLRCDPISGHDNLYWYRRVMGKEIKFLLHFVKESKQDESGMPNNRFLAERTGGTYSTLKVQPAELEDSGVYFCASGQQGGGTEAFFGQGTRLTVV.

This clonotype was recorded at least ten times. The chain joins TRBV7-2 to TRBJ1-1, with TRBD1 matching over 9 bases. This CDR3 contains 15 residues. The junction had 5 bases not matched to a gene; V was cut back by 4 bases and J by 2 bases. Germline CDR1 is SGHTA and CDR2 is FQGNSA. CDR3 sequence reads: CASSSQGAGNTEAFF. The CDR3 region has the DNA TGTGCCAGCAGCTCACAGGGGGCAGGTAACACTGAAGCTTTCTTT.

This clonotype was observed a few times. At one end the junction does not follow the germline gene, possibly because of a read error. This chain uses TRBV7-7 with TRBJ2-2; TRBD2 might be the D (5 bases). The germline gives CDR1 SSHAT, CDR2 FNYEAQ (reference sequence). The CDR3 is made up of 16 amino acids. CDR3 loop: CASSLSGGANTGELFF. For the CDR3, the DNA is TGTGCTAGCAGCTTGAGCGGCGGCGCGAACACCGGGGAGCTGTTTTTT. Supplemented by reference TRBV7-7 and TRBJ2-2, the full variable domain reads GAGVSQSPRYKVTKRGQDVTLRCDPISSHATLYWYQQALGQGPEFLTYFNYEAQPDKSGLPSDRFSAERPEGSISTLTIQRTEQRDSAMYRCASSLSGGANTGELFFGEGSRLTVL.

Only a few counts were recorded for this clonotype. This sequence joins TRBV18 and TRBJ1-3; 8 bases fit TRBD1. J lost 2 bases, V lost 5 bases, and 8 bases had no gene match. The CDR3 is made up of 16 amino acids. Germline values: CDR1 KGHSH, CDR2 LQKENI. As DNA, the CDR3 is TGTGCCAGCTCAAACCGACAGGGGCTTCCTGGAAACACCATATATTTT. This encodes CASSNRQGLPGNTIYF.

This clonotype was counted only a few times. The V call is TRBV4-1, the J call TRBJ2-7; 12 positions agree with TRBD2. Looked up from germline, CDR1 is MGHRA and CDR2 is YSYEKL. With 1 base clipped from V and 6 bases from J, the junction kept 4 bases outside the gene matches. The CDR3 runs to 15 residues. As DNA, the CDR3 is TGCGCCAGCAGCCAAGTGTTACTAGCGGGAGGCGAGCAGTACTTC. It translates to CASSQVLLAGGEQYF.

Concerning this clonotype itself: The CDR3 does not close with the conserved phenylalanine or tryptophan, likely indicating a read error. The chain couples TRBV29-1 to TRBJ2-7; 8 bases align to TRBD2. The CDR3 consists of 12 residues. Germline-derived CDR1 and CDR2 are SQVTM and ANQGSEA. J gave up 2 bases and V 5 bases, and 2 bases lay outside the gene matches. The CDR3 protein is CSVRGGPYEQYL. CDR3 in DNA: TGCAGCGTTCGGGGGGGCCCCTACGAGCAGTACTTA.

The CDR3 region has the DNA TGTGCCAGCAGTTTATTCCCGGGGCCTCCCGATACGCAGTATTTT. It specifies CASSLFPGPPDTQYF. The rearrangement links TRBV28 to TRBJ2-3; tentatively, D is TRBD1 or TRBD2 (5 bases each). The CDR3 runs to 15 residues. Looked up from germline, CDR1 is MDHEN and CDR2 is SYDVKM. Trimming removed 1 base at V and 6 bases at J, with 14 bases between.

The chain employs TRBV7-6 and TRBJ1-1; TRBD1 is a possible D gene (5 bases). The CDR3 has 13 amino acids. Per germline, CDR1 SGHVS and CDR2 FNYEAQ. Trimming shortened V by 8 bases and J by 0 bases, and 10 bases separated the two germline ends. The CDR3 reads CASSGNMNTEAFF. In nucleotides, the CDR3 is TGTGCCAGCTCAGGGAATATGAACACTGAAGCTTTCTTT.

With respect to this clonotype: An end of the junction does not agree with germline; a read error may underlie this. This chain uses TRBV6-5 with TRBJ1-2; maybe TRBD1 (6 bases). The CDR3 sequence is 13 residues long. Germline V gene sequence: CDR1 MNHEY, CDR2 SVGAGI. CDR3 protein: CDSSLYREDGYTF. The CDR3 DNA reads TGTGACAGCAGTTTGTACAGGGAGGATGGCTACACCTTC.

The CDR3 DNA sequence: TGTGCCAGCAGCCGCGAACTCTGGTGGACTGAAGCTTTCTTT. Its protein product is CASSRELWWTEAFF. V usage is TRBV5-5 and J usage is TRBJ1-1; D is unresolved. The CDR3 length is 14 residues. V lost 4 bases to trimming and J lost 5 bases, with 15 bases between them. Germline loops: CDR1 SGHKS, CDR2 YYEKEE (reference sequence).

The chain combines TRBV12-3 or TRBV12-4 with TRBJ1-1; TRBD1 matches at 10 bases. The CDR3 is 15 residues long. The V segment lost 3 bases and the J segment 5 bases; nucleotides outside the gene matches: 6. The CDR3 region is CASSFRTGGWTEAFF. The DNA of the CDR3 is TGTGCCAGCAGTTTTAGGACAGGGGGGTGGACTGAAGCTTTCTTT.

J is TRBJ1-3 and V is TRBV6-1; D is ambiguous. Trimming left V 6 bases short and J 0 bases short, with 12 bases between. From germline, CDR1 is MNHNS and CDR2 SASEGT. The CDR3 consists of 15 residues. For the CDR3, the DNA is TGTGCCAGCAGGATGACGGGGTTCTCTGGAAACACCATATATTTT. Translated, it gives CASRMTGFSGNTIYF.

This clonotype has a handful of counts. This chain joins TRBV6-2 or TRBV6-3 and TRBJ2-1; a possible D gene is TRBD2 (6 bases). CDR1 is MNHEY, CDR2 SVGEGT, per germline. The CDR3 spans 14 residues. V was clipped by 0 bases and J by 8 bases, with 11 bases between them. The CDR3 DNA reads as TGTGCCAGCAGTTACTCCTCCCCTAGCGATGAGCAGTTCTTC. Amino acid sequence: CASSYSSPSDEQFF.

The chain recombines TRBV19 with TRBJ1-5, with TRBD1 matching over 8 bases. The CDR3 is made up of 13 amino acids. The junction had 4 bases not matched to a gene; V was cut back by 3 bases and J by 9 bases. Germline assignment: CDR1 LNHDA and CDR2 SQIVND (reference sequence). The DNA for the CDR3 is TGTGCCAGTAGTATGGGCAGGGGGCTGCCCCAGCATTTT. It specifies CASSMGRGLPQHF.

This clonotype was observed at least ten times. The chain recombines TRBV7-2 with TRBJ1-1; D unclear. Germline CDR1 and CDR2: SGHTA and FQGNSA. The CDR3 totals 15 residues. V lost 1 base, J lost 1 base, and 10 bases lay in between. CDR3 sequence: CASSLGRAANTEAFF. CDR3 coding DNA: TGTGCCAGCAGCTTAGGTCGGGCAGCGAACACTGAAGCTTTCTTT.

This clonotype showed up many times. The V gene is TRBV7-2, the J gene TRBJ1-2, with TRBD1 matching over 7 bases. The V and J ends lost 4 bases and 7 bases, in that order; junction bases with no gene match: 12. CDR3 size: 15 residues. Per germline, CDR1 SGHTA and CDR2 FQGNSA. DNA of the CDR3: TGTGCCAGCAGCTCCGCGCCGGGGACAGTGCGTGGCTACACCTTC. It is translated as CASSSAPGTVRGYTF.

This clonotype has only a few counts. V gene TRBV28 combines with J gene TRBJ2-1, with 12 bases matching TRBD2. Germline V lookup: CDR1 MDHEN, CDR2 SYDVKM. The V segment lost 5 bases and the J segment 2 bases; nucleotides outside the gene matches: 7. CDR3 length: 17 amino acids. DNA for the CDR3: TGTGCCAGCAGTCCCGGGACTAGCGGGTTTACCTACAATGAGCAGTTCTTC. Translating it yields CASSPGTSGFTYNEQFF. Filled out from reference TRBV28 and TRBJ2-1, the complete variable domain reads DVKVTQSSRYLVKRTGEKVFLECVQDMDHENMFWYRQDPGLGLRLIYFSYDVKMKEKGDIPEGYSVSREKKERFSLILESASTNQTSMYLCASSPGTSGFTYNEQFFGPGTRLTVL.

This clonotype has just a few counts. This chain uses TRBV20-1 with TRBJ2-3, with TRBD2 identical over 13 bases. The CDR3 length is 19 residues. J gave up 4 bases and V 6 bases, and 19 bases lay outside the gene matches. Germline V gives CDR1 DFQATT, CDR2 SNEGSKA (reference sequence). The DNA of the CDR3 is TGCAGTGCAACTTCCGCCGGTGGACTAGCGGGAGCAGCCCCAGATACGCAGTATTTT. This translates into CSATSAGGLAGAAPDTQYF.

The CDR3 loop reads CASSFRSYNEQFF. The CDR3 DNA follows: TGTGCCAGCAGCTTCCGCTCCTACAATGAGCAGTTCTTC. The chain has TRBV7-2 and TRBJ2-1; no firm D call. The CDR3 totals 13 residues. V was trimmed by 3 bases and J by 0 bases, leaving 3 bases between them. Germline-derived CDR1 and CDR2 are SGHTA and FQGNSA.

This clonotype was detected ten times or more. The chain joins TRBV7-9 to TRBJ2-7, with 8 bases identical to TRBD1. V gave up 7 bases and J gave up 3 bases; unmatched junction bases: 8. This CDR3 region has 14 residues. Germline V lookup: CDR1 SEHNR, CDR2 FQNEAQ (reference sequence). The CDR3 loop is CASTPGRGLYEQYF. In nucleotides, the CDR3 is TGTGCCAGCACCCCGGGCAGGGGGCTCTACGAGCAGTACTTC.

The J gene is TRBJ2-5, the V gene TRBV4-1; 11 bases match TRBD2. Germline CDR1 MGHRA, CDR2 YSYEKL. The J segment lost 5 bases and the V segment lost 3 bases, leaving 8 bases of the junction unmatched. CDR3 size: 16 residues. The CDR3 sequence: CASSHLSGGAKETQYF. The CDR3 coding sequence is TGCGCCAGCAGCCATCTTAGCGGGGGGGCCAAGGAGACCCAGTACTTC.

The chain links TRBV7-2 to TRBJ2-7; D is undetermined. This CDR3 region has 14 residues. Germline V gives CDR1 SGHTA, CDR2 FQGNSA. V dropped 1 base and J dropped 2 bases, with 9 bases sitting between them. CDR3 sequence reads: CASSLVSDTYEQYF. Written as DNA, the CDR3 is TGTGCCAGCAGCTTAGTGTCTGACACCTACGAGCAGTACTTC.

On this clonotype: This may arise from a read error, as a much more abundant clone is one base away. The chain combines TRBV7-2 with TRBJ2-1; 11 nucleotides match TRBD2. Germline lookup yields CDR1 SGHTA and CDR2 FQGNSA. The length of the CDR3 is 15 residues. In nucleotides, the CDR3 is TGTGCCAGCAGCCCCTTAGCGGGAGGGCCGAATGAGCCGTTCTTC. This translates into CASSPLAGGPNEPFF.

This clonotype has a handful of counts. J is TRBJ1-1 and V is TRBV28; D might be TRBD1 (5 bases). V gave up 6 bases and J gave up 4 bases, with 15 bases separating them. This CDR3 region has 14 residues. Germline CDR1 and CDR2: MDHEN and SYDVKM. In nucleotides, the CDR3 is TGTGCCAGCAGGGGGCTTGAGGTTATCACTGAAGCTTTCTTT. Amino acids: CASRGLEVITEAFF.

The genes are TRBV3-1 and TRBJ1-6; D call uncertain. V lost 1 base to trimming and J lost 0 bases, with 7 bases between them. CDR1 is LGHDT and CDR2 is YNNKEL in the germline V gene (reference sequence). The CDR3 has 16 residues. In DNA, the CDR3 is TGTGCCAGCAGCCAAGCCCTTAACTCCTATAATTCACCCCTCCACTTT. This encodes CASSQALNSYNSPLHF.

This clonotype has at least ten counts. In DNA form, the CDR3 reads TGTGCCAGCAGCTCCTACAGTTACTATGGCTACACCTTC. Translated: CASSSYSYYGYTF. This chain connects TRBV7-2 to TRBJ1-2; D ambiguous. With 4 bases removed from V and 3 bases from J, the gap between germline ends came to 9 bases. CDR3 length: 13 amino acids. In germline, CDR1 is SGHTA, CDR2 FQGNSA.

The chain joins TRBV12-3 or TRBV12-4 to TRBJ2-2, with D hard to call. Deletions cut 6 bases from V and 4 bases from J, with 12 bases between. The CDR3 extends over 14 amino acids. CDR3: CASRSRRLTGELFF. For the CDR3, the DNA is TGTGCCAGCAGGTCGCGCCGGCTCACCGGGGAGCTGTTTTTT.

The CDR3 nucleotides are TGCAGTGCTAGGCGGACAGGGACCTACGAGCAGTACTTC. This translates into CSARRTGTYEQYF. The chain recombines TRBV20-1 with TRBJ2-7; the match to TRBD1 covers 8 bases. The germline CDR1 and CDR2 sequences are DFQATT and SNEGSKA (reference sequence). This CDR3 is 13 amino acids long. V was pared by 3 bases and J by 2 bases, with 3 bases of the junction left unmatched.